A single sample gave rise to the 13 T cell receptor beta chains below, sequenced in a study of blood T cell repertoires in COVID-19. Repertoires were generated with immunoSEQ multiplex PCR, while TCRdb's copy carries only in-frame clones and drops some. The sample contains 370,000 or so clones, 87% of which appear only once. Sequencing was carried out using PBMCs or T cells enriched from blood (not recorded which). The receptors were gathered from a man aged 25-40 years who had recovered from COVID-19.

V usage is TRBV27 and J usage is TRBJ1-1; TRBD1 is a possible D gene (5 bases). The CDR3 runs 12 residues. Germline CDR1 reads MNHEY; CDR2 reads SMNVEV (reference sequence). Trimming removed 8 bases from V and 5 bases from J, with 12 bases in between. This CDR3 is CASGPQGTEAFF. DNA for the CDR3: TGTGCCAGCGGGCCCCAGGGAACTGAAGCTTTCTTT.

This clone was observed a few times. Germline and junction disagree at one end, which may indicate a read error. The CDR3 here is CASSDQGAVGTLF. The CDR3, as DNA: TGTGCCAGCAGTGATCAGGGGGCGGTTGGGACCCTCTTC. The gene calls are TRBV2 and TRBJ1-2; TRBD1 matches at 8 bases. In germline, CDR1 is SNHLY, CDR2 FYNNEI. CDR3 length: 13 amino acids.

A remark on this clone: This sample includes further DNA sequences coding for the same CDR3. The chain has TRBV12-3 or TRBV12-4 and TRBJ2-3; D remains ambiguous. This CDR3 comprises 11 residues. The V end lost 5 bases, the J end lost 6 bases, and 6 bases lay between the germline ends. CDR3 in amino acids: CASSPLDTQYF. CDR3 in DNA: TGTGCCAGCAGTCCCCTCGATACGCAGTATTTT.

The CDR3 region is CASSVVSGSPEAFF. The DNA of the CDR3 is TGTGCCAGCAGCGTAGTCTCTGGTAGCCCTGAAGCTTTCTTT. The rearrangement joins TRBV9 to TRBJ1-1; D is uncertain. Germline values: CDR1 SGDLS, CDR2 YYNGEE. The germline V and J ends were trimmed by 0 bases and 6 bases, with 12 bases remaining between them. The CDR3 totals 14 residues.

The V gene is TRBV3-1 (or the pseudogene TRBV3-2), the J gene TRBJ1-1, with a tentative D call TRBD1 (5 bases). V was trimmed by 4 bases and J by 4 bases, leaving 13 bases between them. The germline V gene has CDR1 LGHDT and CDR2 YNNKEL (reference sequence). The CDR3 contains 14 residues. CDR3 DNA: TGTGCCAGCAGCCGCGGCGGGGGGTCCACTGAAGCTTTCTTT. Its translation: CASSRGGGSTEAFF.

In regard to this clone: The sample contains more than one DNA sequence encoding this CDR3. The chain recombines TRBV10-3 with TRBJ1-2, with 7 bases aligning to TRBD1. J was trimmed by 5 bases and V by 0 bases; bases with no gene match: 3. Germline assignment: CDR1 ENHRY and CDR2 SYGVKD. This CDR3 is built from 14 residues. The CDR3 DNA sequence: TGTGCCATCAGTGAGTCGGGACAGTTTTATGGCTACACCTTC. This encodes CAISESGQFYGYTF.

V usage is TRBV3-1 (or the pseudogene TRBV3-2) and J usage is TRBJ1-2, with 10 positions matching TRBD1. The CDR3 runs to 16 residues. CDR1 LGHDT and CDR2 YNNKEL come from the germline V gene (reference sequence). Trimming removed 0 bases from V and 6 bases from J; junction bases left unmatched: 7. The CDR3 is CASSQERDRGWDGYTF. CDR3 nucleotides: TGTGCCAGCAGCCAAGAGCGGGACAGGGGATGGGATGGCTACACCTTC.

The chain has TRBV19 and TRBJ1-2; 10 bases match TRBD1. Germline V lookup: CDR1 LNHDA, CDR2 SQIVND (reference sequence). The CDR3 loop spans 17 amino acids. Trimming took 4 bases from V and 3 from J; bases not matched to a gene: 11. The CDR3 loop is CASSTGTGVHSDYGYTF. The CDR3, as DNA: TGTGCCAGTAGTACGGGGACAGGGGTGCATTCTGACTATGGCTACACCTTC.

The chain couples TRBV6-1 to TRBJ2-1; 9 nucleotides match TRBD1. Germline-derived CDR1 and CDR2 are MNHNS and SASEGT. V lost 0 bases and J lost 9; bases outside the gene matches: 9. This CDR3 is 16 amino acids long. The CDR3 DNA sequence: TGTGCCAGCAGTGAAGCTGGCCCACAGGGGGCGGGTGAGCAGTTCTTC. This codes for CASSEAGPQGAGEQFF.

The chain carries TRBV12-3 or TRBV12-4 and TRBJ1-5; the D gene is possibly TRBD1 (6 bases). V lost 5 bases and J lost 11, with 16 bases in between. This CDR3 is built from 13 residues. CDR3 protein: CASSPDRQGTQHF. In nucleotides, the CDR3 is TGTGCCAGCAGTCCAGACAGGCAAGGGACCCAGCATTTT.

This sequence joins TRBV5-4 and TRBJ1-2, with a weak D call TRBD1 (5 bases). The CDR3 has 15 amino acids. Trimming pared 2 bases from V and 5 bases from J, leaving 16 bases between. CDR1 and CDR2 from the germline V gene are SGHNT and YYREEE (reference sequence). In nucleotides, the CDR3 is TGTGCCAGCAGCTTCCCACAGGATATCGGTTATGGCTACACCTTC. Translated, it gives CASSFPQDIGYGYTF. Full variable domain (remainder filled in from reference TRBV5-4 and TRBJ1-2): ETGVTQSPTHLIKTRGQQVTLRCSSQSGHNTVSWYQQALGQGPQFIFQYYREEENGRGNFPPRFSGLQFPNYSSELNVNALELDDSALYLCASSFPQDIGYGYTFGSGTRLTVV.

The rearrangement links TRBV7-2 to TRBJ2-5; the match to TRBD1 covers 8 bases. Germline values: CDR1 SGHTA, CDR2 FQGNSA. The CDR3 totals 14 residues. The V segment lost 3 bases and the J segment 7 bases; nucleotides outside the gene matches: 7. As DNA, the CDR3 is TGTGCCAGCAGCTTGGTCCTTACAGGGGGGACCCAGTACTTC. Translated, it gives CASSLVLTGGTQYF.

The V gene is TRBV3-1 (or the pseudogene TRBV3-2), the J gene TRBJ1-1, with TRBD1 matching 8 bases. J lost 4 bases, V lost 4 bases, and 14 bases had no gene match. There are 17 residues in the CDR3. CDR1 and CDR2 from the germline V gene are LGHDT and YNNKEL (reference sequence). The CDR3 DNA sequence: TGTGCCAGCAGCCCAGATACAGGGGGACATCGGCTCACTGAAGCTTTCTTT. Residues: CASSPDTGGHRLTEAFF.